This T cell receptor (beta chain) stems from a study of blood T cell repertoires in COVID-19. About the research overall: COVID-19 samples from acute and convalescent phases originated in the United States, Italy and Spain. Sources were T cells, B-cell-depleted T cells, or PBMCs; the material itself was cDNA or gDNA.

The length of the CDR3 is 13 residues. Methods used by the authors: The assay estimated nucleated cells by amplifying reference gene primers. Measured with immunoSEQ multiplex PCR; TCRdb has only the in-frame clones, and not every one. The V and J calls and the clone size are those of that table, but D and trimming were determined from the DNA. In the table there are approximately 99,000 clones, around 87% of which are singletons. The sequence derives from a human donor in a cohort sampled during active COVID-19. Sequenced input: peripheral blood. This rearrangement joins TRBV21-1 to TRBJ1-2; no DNA check was done on the table's D call, TRBD1. TRBV21-1 is a pseudogene locus. For the CDR3, the DNA is TGTGCCAGCAGCAGGGACAGCGGCTATGGCTACACCTTC. Protein product: CASSRDSGYGYTF.